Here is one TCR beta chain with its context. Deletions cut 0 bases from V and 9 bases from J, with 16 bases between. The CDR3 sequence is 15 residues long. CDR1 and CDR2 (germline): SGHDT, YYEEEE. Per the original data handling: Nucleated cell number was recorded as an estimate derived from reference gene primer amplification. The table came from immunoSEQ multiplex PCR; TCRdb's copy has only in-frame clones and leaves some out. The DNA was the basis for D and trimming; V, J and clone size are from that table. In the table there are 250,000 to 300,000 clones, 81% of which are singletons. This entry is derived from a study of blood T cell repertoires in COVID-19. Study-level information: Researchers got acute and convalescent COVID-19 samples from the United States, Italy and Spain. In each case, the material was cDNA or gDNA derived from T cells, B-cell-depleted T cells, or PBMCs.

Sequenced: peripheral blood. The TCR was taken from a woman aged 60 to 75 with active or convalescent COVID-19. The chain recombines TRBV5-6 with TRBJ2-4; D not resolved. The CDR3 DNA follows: TGTGCCAGCAGCTTGGCCGGTTCTGAGTGGAGCATTCAGTACTTC. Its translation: CASSLAGSEWSIQYF.